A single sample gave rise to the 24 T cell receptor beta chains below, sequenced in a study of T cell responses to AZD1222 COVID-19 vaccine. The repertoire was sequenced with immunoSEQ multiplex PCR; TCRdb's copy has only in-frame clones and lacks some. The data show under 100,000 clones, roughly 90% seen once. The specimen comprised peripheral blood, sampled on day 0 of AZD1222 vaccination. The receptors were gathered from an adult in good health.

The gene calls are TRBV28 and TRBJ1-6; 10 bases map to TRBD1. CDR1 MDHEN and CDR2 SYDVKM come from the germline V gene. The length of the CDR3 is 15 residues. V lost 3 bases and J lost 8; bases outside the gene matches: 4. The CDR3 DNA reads TGTGCCAGCAGTTTTAGGGGACAGGGGTATTCACCCCTCCACTTT. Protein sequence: CASSFRGQGYSPLHF.

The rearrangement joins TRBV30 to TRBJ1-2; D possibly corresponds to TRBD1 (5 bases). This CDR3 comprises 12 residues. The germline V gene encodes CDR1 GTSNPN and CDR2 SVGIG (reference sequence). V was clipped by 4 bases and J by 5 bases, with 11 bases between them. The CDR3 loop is CAWIRGAYGYTF. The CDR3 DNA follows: TGTGCCTGGATAAGAGGGGCGTATGGCTACACCTTC.

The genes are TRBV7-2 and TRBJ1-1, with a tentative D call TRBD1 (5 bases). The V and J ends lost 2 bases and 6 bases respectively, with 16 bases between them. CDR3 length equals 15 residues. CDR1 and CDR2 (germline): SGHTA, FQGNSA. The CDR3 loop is CASSLPDRGQAEAFF. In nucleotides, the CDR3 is TGTGCCAGCAGCTTACCCGATAGGGGTCAAGCTGAAGCTTTCTTT.

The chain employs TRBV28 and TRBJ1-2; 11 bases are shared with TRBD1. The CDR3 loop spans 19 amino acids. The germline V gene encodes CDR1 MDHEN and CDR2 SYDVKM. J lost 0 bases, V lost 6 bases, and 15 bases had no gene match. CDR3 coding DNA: TGTGCCAGCAGAGTCCCGGCCGGGACAGGGGGATCGGCTAACTATGGCTACACCTTC. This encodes CASRVPAGTGGSANYGYTF.

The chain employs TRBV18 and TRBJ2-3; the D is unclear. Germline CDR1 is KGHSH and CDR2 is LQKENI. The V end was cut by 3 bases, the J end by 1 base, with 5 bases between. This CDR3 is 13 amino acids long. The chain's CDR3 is CASSPSGTDTQYF. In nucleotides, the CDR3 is TGTGCCAGCTCACCCTCTGGCACAGATACGCAGTATTTT.

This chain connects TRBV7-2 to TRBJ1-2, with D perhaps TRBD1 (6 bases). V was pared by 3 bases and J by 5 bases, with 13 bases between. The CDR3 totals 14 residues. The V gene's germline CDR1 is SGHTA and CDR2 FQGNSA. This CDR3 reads CASSFSTGLYGYTF. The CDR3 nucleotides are TGTGCCAGCAGCTTTTCGACAGGACTTTATGGCTACACCTTC.

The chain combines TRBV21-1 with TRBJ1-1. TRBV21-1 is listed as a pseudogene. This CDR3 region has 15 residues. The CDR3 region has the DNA TGTGCCAGCAGCAAAGGGGCAGGAGGGAACACTGAAGCTTTCTTT. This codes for CASSKGAGGNTEAFF.

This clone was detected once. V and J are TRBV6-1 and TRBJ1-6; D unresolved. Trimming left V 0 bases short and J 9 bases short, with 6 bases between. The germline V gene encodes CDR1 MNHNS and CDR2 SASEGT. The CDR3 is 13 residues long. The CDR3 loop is CASSEAGGSPLHF. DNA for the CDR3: TGTGCCAGCAGTGAAGCCGGAGGTTCACCCCTCCACTTT.

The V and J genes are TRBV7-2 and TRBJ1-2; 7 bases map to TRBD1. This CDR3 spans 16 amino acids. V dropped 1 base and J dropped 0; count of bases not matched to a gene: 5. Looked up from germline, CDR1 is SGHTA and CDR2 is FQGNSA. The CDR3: CASSLGGGSANYGYTF. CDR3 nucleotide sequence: TGTGCCAGCAGCTTAGGAGGGGGCTCAGCTAACTATGGCTACACCTTC.

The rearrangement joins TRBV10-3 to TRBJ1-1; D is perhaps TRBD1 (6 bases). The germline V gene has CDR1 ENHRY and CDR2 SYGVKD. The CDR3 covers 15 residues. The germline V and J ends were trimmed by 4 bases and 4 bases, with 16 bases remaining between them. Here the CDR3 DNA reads TGTGCCATCAGTGGGGCGGGGGGCTGGGGCACTGAAGCTTTCTTT. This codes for CAISGAGGWGTEAFF.

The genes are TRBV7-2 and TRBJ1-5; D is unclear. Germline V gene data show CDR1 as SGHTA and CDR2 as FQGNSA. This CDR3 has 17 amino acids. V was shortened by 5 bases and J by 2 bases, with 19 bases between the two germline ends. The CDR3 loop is CASSPEASGFGNQPQHF. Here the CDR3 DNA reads TGTGCCAGCAGCCCCGAGGCGAGCGGTTTCGGCAATCAGCCCCAGCATTTT.

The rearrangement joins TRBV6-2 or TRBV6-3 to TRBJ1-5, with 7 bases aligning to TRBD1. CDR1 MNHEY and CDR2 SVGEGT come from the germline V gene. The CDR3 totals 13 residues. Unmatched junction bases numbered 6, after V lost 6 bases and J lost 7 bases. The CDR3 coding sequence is TGTGCCAGCAGCCCAACAGGGGTCCAGCCCCAGCATTTT. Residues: CASSPTGVQPQHF.

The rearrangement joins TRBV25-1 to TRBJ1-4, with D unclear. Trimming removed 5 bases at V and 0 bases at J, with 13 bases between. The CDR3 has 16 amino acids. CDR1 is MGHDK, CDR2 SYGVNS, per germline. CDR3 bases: TGTGCCAGCAGTAAGCCCAGAGGAGCAACTAATGAAAAACTGTTTTTT. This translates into CASSKPRGATNEKLFF.

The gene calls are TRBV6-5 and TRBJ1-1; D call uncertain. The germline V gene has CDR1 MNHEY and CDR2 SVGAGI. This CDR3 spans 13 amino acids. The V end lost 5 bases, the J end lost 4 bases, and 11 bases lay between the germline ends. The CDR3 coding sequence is TGTGCCAGCAGTAGACGCCCGGGCACTGAAGCTTTCTTT. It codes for CASSRRPGTEAFF.

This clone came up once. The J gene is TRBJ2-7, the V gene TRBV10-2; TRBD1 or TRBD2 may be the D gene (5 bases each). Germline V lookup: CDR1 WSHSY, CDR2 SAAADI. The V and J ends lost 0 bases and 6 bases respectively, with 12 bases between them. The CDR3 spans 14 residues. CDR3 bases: TGCGCCAGCAGTGAGTCCCTTGGGGGAGCCGAGCAGTACTTC. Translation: CASSESLGGAEQYF.

For the CDR3, the DNA is TGTGCCTGGAGCTGGGGGGATGGGGAGACCCAGTACTTC. Protein sequence: CAWSWGDGETQYF. The chain employs TRBV30 and TRBJ2-5; D possibly corresponds to TRBD2 (6 bases). The V end was cut by 3 bases, the J end by 5 bases, with 13 bases between. The CDR3 extends over 13 amino acids. CDR1 is GTSNPN and CDR2 is SVGIG in the germline V gene (reference sequence).

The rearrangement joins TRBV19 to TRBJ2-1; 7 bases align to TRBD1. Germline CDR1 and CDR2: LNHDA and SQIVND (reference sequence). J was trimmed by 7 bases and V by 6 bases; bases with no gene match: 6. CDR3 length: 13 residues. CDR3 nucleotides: TGTGCCAGTAGCCAGACAGGGTGGAATGAGCAGTTCTTC. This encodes CASSQTGWNEQFF.

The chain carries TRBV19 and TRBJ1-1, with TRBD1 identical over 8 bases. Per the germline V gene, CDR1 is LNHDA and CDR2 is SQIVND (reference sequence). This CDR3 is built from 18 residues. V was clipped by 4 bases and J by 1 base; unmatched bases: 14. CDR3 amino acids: CASSTRTGPSGENTEAFF. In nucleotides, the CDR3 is TGTGCCAGTAGTACGAGGACAGGGCCCTCCGGGGAGAACACTGAAGCTTTCTTT.

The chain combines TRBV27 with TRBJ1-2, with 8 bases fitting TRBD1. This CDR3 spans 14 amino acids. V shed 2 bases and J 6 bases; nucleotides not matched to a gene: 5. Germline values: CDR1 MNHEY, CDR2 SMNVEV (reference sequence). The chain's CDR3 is CASSLLQGGNGYTF. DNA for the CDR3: TGTGCCAGCAGTTTACTACAGGGGGGGAATGGCTACACCTTC.

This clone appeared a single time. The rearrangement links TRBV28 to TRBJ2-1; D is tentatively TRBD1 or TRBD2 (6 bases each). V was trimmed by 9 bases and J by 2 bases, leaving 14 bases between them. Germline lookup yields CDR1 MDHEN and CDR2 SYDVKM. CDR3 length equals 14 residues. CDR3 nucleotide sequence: TGTGCCAGTCGTACCGGGGGCCCCTACAATGAGCAGTTCTTC. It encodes CASRTGGPYNEQFF.

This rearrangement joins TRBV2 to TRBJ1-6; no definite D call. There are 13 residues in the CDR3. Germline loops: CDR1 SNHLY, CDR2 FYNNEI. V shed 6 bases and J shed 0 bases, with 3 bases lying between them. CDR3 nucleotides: TGTGCCAGCAGAAGCTCCTATAATTCACCCCTCCACTTT. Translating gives CASRSSYNSPLHF.

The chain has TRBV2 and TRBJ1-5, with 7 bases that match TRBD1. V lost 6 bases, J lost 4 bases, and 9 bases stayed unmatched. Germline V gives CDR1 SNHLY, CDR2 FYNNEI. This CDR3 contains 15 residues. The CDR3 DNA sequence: TGTGCCAGCAGATCCATACAGGGGAAGAATCAGCCCCAGCATTTT. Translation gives CASRSIQGKNQPQHF.

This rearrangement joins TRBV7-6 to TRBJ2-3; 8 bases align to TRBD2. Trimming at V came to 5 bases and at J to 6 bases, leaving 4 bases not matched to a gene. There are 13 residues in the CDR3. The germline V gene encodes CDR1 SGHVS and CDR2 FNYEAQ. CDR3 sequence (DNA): TGTGCCAGCAGCCGGGGGGGTACTGATACGCAGTATTTT. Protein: CASSRGGTDTQYF.

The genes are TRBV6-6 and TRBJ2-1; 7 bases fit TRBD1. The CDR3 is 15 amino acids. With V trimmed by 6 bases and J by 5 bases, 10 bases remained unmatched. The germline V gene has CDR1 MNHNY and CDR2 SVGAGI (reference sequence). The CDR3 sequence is CASRPPGTANNEQFF. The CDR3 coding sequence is TGTGCCAGCAGACCCCCGGGGACAGCCAACAATGAGCAGTTCTTC.